Below, 17 T cell receptor beta chains from the same sample are listed, as sequenced in a study of shared clonotypes between healthy human individuals. Some clones are missing from TCRdb's copy, which holds only in-frame ones; the method was immunoSEQ multiplex PCR. The table shows about 680,000 clones, with about 91% occurring only once. Terminally differentiated effector memory CD45RA+ cells were excluded by CCR7 positive selection of CD45RO-negative cells. The specimen was naive CD8+ T cells sorted from blood. The receptors shown here come from a man younger than 40 in good health.

This chain uses TRBV29-1 with TRBJ2-1; D is perhaps TRBD1 (5 bases). Between the trimmed V and J ends, which lost 1 base and 5 bases, there was a span of 15 bases. The CDR3 is 15 amino acids. Germline assignment: CDR1 SQVTM and CDR2 ANQGSEA. CDR3 sequence (DNA): TGCAGCGTTGAAGGGGCAGGGTCGGGCGACAATGAGCAGTTCTTC. The encoded protein is CSVEGAGSGDNEQFF.

The rearrangement links TRBV9 to TRBJ2-1; tentative D call: TRBD2 (7 bases). Germline assignment: CDR1 SGDLS and CDR2 YYNGEE. The CDR3 extends over 14 amino acids. Trimming took 4 bases from V and 9 from J, leaving 17 bases between them. Here the CDR3 DNA reads TGTGCCAGCAGCACTAGGACGGGGGGCGGTGAGCAGTTCTTC. It codes for CASSTRTGGGEQFF.

This clone appeared a single time. The chain employs TRBV7-9 and TRBJ1-1; D possibly corresponds to TRBD1 (5 bases). The CDR3 has 14 residues. In germline, CDR1 is SEHNR, CDR2 FQNEAQ (reference sequence). V was cut by 4 bases and J by 5 bases, with 14 bases left in between. The CDR3 coding sequence is TGTGCCAGCAGCTACGGACTCGGGGGGACTGAAGCTTTCTTT. This encodes CASSYGLGGTEAFF.

The V call is TRBV2, the J call TRBJ2-3; 11 positions match TRBD1. The length of the CDR3 is 18 residues. Unmatched junction bases numbered 12, after V lost 2 bases and J lost 5 bases. Germline CDR1 and CDR2: SNHLY and FYNNEI. The CDR3 DNA reads as TGTGCCAGCAGTGAAAGTATGTGGACAGGGGGCTTGGTAGATACGCAGTATTTT. Its protein product is CASSESMWTGGLVDTQYF. The full variable domain, rest sourced from reference TRBV2 and TRBJ2-3, is EPEVTQTPSHQVTQMGQEVILRCVPISNHLYFYWYRQILGQKVEFLVSFYNNEISEKSEIFDDQFSVERPDGSNFTLKIRSTKLEDSAMYFCASSESMWTGGLVDTQYFGPGTRLTVL.

The chain combines TRBV5-1 with TRBJ2-3; 15 nucleotides line up with TRBD2. J was trimmed by 5 bases and V by 4 bases; bases with no gene match: 8. Germline V CDR1 and CDR2: SGHRS, YFSETQ. The CDR3 runs 17 residues. DNA of the CDR3: TGCGCCAGCAGCCTCGACGGACTAGCGGGAGGGCAAGATACGCAGTATTTT. It is translated as CASSLDGLAGGQDTQYF.

V gene TRBV6-1 combines with J gene TRBJ1-1, with a weak D call TRBD1 (6 bases). Deletions cut 4 bases from V and 1 base from J, with 13 bases between. CDR3 length: 15 residues. The V gene's germline CDR1 is MNHNS and CDR2 SASEGT. The CDR3 sequence is CASSVTDSANTEAFF. The CDR3 DNA is TGTGCCAGCAGTGTAACGGACAGCGCGAACACTGAAGCTTTCTTT.

This clone was seen only once. V and J are TRBV5-4 and TRBJ2-1; 8 nucleotides align to TRBD2. CDR1 is SGHNT and CDR2 is YYREEE in the germline V gene (reference sequence). This CDR3 is built from 18 residues. The ends lost 0 bases at V and 0 bases at J; junction bases unmatched: 8. The DNA for the CDR3 is TGTGCCAGCAGCTTGGATATCCCCAGCGGGAGCTCCTACAATGAGCAGTTCTTC. As protein: CASSLDIPSGSSYNEQFF.

Comment on this clone: This sample also contains other DNA sequences that code for the same CDR3. The chain recombines TRBV7-9 with TRBJ2-2; D ambiguous. This CDR3 is 13 amino acids long. Trimming took off 3 bases at V and 1 base at J, with 3 bases between the two ends. Germline-derived CDR1 and CDR2 are SEHNR and FQNEAQ (reference sequence). Here the CDR3 reads CASSLRNTGELFF. As DNA, the CDR3 is TGTGCCAGCAGCTTGCGGAACACCGGGGAGCTGTTTTTT.

The rearrangement joins TRBV6-1 to TRBJ2-7; D is unclear. CDR3 length: 10 amino acids. Germline-derived CDR1 and CDR2 are MNHNS and SASEGT. V was trimmed by 11 bases and J by 1 base, leaving 6 bases between them. In nucleotides, the CDR3 is TGTGCCGCGGAGTCCTACGAGCAGTACTTC. Residues: CAAESYEQYF.

This clone appeared a few times. The chain combines TRBV7-9 with TRBJ2-7; TRBD1 aligns across 8 bases. This CDR3 has 14 residues. The V gene end was trimmed by 4 bases and the J gene end by 3 bases; junction bases not matched to a gene: 5. Germline V CDR1 and CDR2: SEHNR, FQNEAQ (reference sequence). The CDR3 sequence is CASSSHRGIYEQYF. Here the CDR3 DNA reads TGTGCCAGCAGCTCGCACAGGGGGATCTACGAGCAGTACTTC.

V usage is TRBV28 and J usage is TRBJ2-5; D might be TRBD2 (7 bases). Germline CDR1 is MDHEN and CDR2 is SYDVKM. This CDR3 has 15 amino acids. The V end lost 7 bases, the J end lost 4 bases, and 19 bases lay between the germline ends. The CDR3 sequence: CASNLRGGKGETQYF. In DNA form, the CDR3 reads TGTGCCAGCAACCTTAGGGGGGGAAAGGGAGAGACCCAGTACTTC. The full variable domain, rest sourced from reference TRBV28 and TRBJ2-5, is DVKVTQSSRYLVKRTGEKVFLECVQDMDHENMFWYRQDPGLGLRLIYFSYDVKMKEKGDIPEGYSVSREKKERFSLILESASTNQTSMYLCASNLRGGKGETQYFGPGTRLLVL.

This chain joins TRBV10-3 and TRBJ2-1; the D gene is possibly TRBD2 (6 bases). In germline, CDR1 is ENHRY, CDR2 SYGVKD. V lost 2 bases, J lost 3 bases, and 8 bases lay in between. CDR3 length equals 14 residues. The CDR3 region is CAISEASDYNEQFF. Here the CDR3 DNA reads TGTGCCATCAGTGAGGCTAGCGACTACAATGAGCAGTTCTTC.

The rearrangement joins TRBV7-9 to TRBJ1-2; D ambiguous. Trimming removed 0 bases at V and 3 bases at J, with 14 bases between. The CDR3 has 16 amino acids. The germline gives CDR1 SEHNR, CDR2 FQNEAQ (reference sequence). The CDR3 nucleotides read TGTGCCAGCAGCTTAGCGTCGGTGGAGGATCACTATGGCTACACCTTC. This sequence encodes CASSLASVEDHYGYTF.

The rearrangement uses TRBV2 and TRBJ2-7; no clear D gene. Germline V gene lookup returns CDR1 SNHLY and CDR2 FYNNEI. V was clipped by 7 bases and J by 3 bases, with 10 bases between them. The CDR3 is 12 amino acids. This CDR3 is CASTQLDYEQYF. The CDR3 nucleotides are TGTGCCAGCACCCAGCTGGACTACGAGCAGTACTTC.

J is TRBJ2-7 and V is TRBV25-1; 8 nucleotides match TRBD2. J gave up 1 base and V 1 base, and 9 bases lay outside the gene matches. The germline CDR1 and CDR2 sequences are MGHDK and SYGVNS. The CDR3 sequence is 17 residues long. CDR3 amino acids: CASSEFPLVAGSYEQYF. CDR3 nucleotides: TGTGCCAGCAGTGAATTCCCCCTGGTAGCGGGATCCTACGAGCAGTACTTC.

The V call is TRBV6-6, the J call TRBJ1-3; D may be TRBD1 (5 bases). The CDR3 totals 12 residues. The V gene's germline CDR1 is MNHNY and CDR2 SVGAGI (reference sequence). V lost 4 bases to trimming and J lost 8 bases, with 9 bases between them. The DNA for the CDR3 is TGTGCCAGCAGTTTGGGGCGGCACACCATATATTTT. Translated: CASSLGRHTIYF.

The chain has TRBV11-2 and TRBJ2-7, with D tentatively TRBD1 (6 bases). The V gene lost 0 bases and the J gene lost 3 bases, with 9 bases spanning the gap. This CDR3 has 14 amino acids. Germline-derived CDR1 and CDR2 are SGHAT and FQNNGV. CDR3 protein: CASSLDVQGYEQYF. Written as DNA, the CDR3 is TGTGCCAGCAGCTTAGATGTACAGGGCTACGAGCAGTACTTC. Supplemented by reference TRBV11-2 and TRBJ2-7, the full variable domain reads EAGVAQSPRYKIIEKRQSVAFWCNPISGHATLYWYQQILGQGPKLLIQFQNNGVVDDSQLPKDRFSAERLKGVDSTLKIQPAKLEDSAVYLCASSLDVQGYEQYFGPGTRLTVT.